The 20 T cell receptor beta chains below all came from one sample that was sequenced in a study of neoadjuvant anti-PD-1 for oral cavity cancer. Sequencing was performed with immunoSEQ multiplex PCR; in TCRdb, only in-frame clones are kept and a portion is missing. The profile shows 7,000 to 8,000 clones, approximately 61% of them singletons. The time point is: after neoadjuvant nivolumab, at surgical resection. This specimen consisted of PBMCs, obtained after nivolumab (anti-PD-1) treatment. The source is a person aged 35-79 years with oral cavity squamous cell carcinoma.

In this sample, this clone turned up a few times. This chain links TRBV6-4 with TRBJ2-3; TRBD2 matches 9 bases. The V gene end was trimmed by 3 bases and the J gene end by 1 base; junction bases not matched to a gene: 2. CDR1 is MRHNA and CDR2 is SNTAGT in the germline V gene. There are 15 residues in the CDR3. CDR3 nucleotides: TGTGCCAGCAGTGAGCGGGGGGGCGGCACAGATACGCAGTATTTT. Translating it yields CASSERGGGTDTQYF.

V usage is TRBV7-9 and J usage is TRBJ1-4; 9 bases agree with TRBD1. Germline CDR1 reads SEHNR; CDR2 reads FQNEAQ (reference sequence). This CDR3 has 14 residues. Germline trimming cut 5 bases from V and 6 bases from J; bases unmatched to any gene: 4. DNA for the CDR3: TGTGCCAGCAGCCGGGGACAGGGCTATGAAAAACTGTTTTTT. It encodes CASSRGQGYEKLFF.

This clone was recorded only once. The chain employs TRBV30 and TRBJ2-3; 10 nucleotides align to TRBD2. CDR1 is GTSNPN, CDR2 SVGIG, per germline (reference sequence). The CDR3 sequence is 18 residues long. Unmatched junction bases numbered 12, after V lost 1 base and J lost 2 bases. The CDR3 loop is CAWSAGLAGASPTDTQYF. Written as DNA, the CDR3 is TGTGCCTGGAGTGCGGGGCTAGCGGGGGCCTCTCCCACAGATACGCAGTATTTT.

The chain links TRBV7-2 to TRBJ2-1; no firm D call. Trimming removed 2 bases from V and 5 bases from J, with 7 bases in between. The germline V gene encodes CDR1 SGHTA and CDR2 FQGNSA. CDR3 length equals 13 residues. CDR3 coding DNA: TGTGCCAGCAGCTTAAGGGCAAACAATGAGCAGTTCTTC. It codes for CASSLRANNEQFF.

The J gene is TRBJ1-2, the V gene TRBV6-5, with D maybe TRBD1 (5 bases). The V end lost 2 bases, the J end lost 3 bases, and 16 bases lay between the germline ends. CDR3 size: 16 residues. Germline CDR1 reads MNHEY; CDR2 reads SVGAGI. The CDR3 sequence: CASSYTGRSLDYGYTF. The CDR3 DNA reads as TGTGCCAGCAGTTACACGGGACGGAGCCTCGACTATGGCTACACCTTC.

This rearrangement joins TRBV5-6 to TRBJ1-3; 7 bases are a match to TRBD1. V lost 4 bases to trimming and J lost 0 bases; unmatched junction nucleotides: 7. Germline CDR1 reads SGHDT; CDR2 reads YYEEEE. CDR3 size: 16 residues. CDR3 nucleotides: TGTGCCAGCAGCGACATGGGACAGCGCTCTGGAAACACCATATATTTT. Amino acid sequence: CASSDMGQRSGNTIYF.

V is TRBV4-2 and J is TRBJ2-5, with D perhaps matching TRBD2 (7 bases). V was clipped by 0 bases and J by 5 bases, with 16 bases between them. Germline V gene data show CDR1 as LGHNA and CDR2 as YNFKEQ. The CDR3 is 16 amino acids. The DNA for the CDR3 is TGTGCCAGCAGCCAAGATGGTGGGGGGGGGCAGGAGACCCAGTACTTC. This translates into CASSQDGGGGQETQYF.

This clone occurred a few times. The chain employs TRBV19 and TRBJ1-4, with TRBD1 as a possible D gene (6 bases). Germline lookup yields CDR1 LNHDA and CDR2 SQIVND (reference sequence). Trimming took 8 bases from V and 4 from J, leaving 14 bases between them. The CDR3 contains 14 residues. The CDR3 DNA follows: TGTGCCAGTCAGCATGGGACAAGTAATGAAAAACTGTTTTTT. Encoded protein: CASQHGTSNEKLFF.

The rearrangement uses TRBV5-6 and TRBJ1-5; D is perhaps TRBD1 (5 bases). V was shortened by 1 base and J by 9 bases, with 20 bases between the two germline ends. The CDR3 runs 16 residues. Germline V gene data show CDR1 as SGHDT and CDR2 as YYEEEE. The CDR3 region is CASSLRRTTDGGPQHF. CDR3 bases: TGTGCCAGCAGCTTGAGGAGAACTACTGACGGGGGGCCCCAGCATTTT.

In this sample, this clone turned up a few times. Here the CDR3 reads CASSISRLYSNQPQHF. CDR3 DNA sequence: TGTGCCAGTAGTATAAGCAGACTTTATAGCAATCAGCCCCAGCATTTT. The chain joins TRBV19 to TRBJ1-5; D is ambiguous. The CDR3 length is 16 residues. Germline V CDR1 and CDR2: LNHDA, SQIVND (reference sequence). Trimming removed 2 bases at V and 0 bases at J, with 11 bases between.

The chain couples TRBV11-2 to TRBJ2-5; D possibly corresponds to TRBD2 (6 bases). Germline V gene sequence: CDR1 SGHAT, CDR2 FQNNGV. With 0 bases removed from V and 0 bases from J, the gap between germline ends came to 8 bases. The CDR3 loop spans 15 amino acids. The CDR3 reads CASSLDGGYQETQYF. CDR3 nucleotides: TGTGCCAGCAGCTTAGATGGGGGGTACCAAGAGACCCAGTACTTC. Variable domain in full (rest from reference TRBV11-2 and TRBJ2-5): EAGVAQSPRYKIIEKRQSVAFWCNPISGHATLYWYQQILGQGPKLLIQFQNNGVVDDSQLPKDRFSAERLKGVDSTLKIQPAKLEDSAVYLCASSLDGGYQETQYFGPGTRLLVL.

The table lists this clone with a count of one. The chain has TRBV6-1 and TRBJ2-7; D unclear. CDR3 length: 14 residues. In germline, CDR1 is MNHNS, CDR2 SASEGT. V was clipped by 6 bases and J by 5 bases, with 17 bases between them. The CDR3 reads CASRSGSARDEQYF. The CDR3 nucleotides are TGTGCCAGCAGATCCGGGTCCGCACGAGACGAGCAGTACTTC.

As DNA, the CDR3 is TGTGCCACCAGCACCGTGGAGGGAGGGAGAGCTTTCTTT. This sequence encodes CATSTVEGGRAFF. V and J are TRBV15 and TRBJ1-1; D is uncertain. The CDR3 is 13 residues long. V was clipped by 4 bases and J by 10 bases, with 16 bases between them. Germline CDR1 is LNHNV and CDR2 is YYDKDF (reference sequence).

DNA of the CDR3: TGTGCCAGCAGCCAAGGGGACAGGCTGAACTATGGCTACACCTTC. Encoded protein: CASSQGDRLNYGYTF. This chain links TRBV4-2 with TRBJ1-2; 8 bases agree with TRBD1. Losses at the gene ends were 1 base for V and 2 bases for J; bases not matched to a gene: 3. Germline CDR1 reads LGHNA; CDR2 reads YNFKEQ. The CDR3 is 15 residues long.

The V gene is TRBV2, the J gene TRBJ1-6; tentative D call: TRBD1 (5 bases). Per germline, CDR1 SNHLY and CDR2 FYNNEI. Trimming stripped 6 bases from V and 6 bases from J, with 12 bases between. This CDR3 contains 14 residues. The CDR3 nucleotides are TGTGCCAGCAGCCGTGGGGGGGGTAATTCACCCCTCCACTTT. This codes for CASSRGGGNSPLHF.

This chain's CDR3 is CASSPPDRALSAFF. The CDR3 region has the DNA TGTGCCAGCAGCCCCCCAGACAGGGCATTATCCGCTTTCTTT. The chain links TRBV11-2 to TRBJ1-1; 7 bases match TRBD1. Trimming cost V 5 bases and J 11 bases; bases outside gene matches: 14. Germline V gives CDR1 SGHAT, CDR2 FQNNGV. CDR3 length equals 14 residues.

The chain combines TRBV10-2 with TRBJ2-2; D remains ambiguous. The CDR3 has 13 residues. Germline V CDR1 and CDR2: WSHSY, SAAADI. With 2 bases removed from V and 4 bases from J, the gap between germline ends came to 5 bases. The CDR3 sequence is CASSEAGTGELFF. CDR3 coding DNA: TGCGCCAGCAGTGAGGCAGGCACCGGGGAGCTGTTTTTT.

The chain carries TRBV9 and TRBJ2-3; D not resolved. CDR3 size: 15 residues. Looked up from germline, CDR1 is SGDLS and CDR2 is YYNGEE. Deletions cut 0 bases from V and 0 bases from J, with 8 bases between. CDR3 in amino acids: CASSVGAGSTDTQYF. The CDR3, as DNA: TGTGCCAGCAGCGTAGGCGCAGGAAGCACAGATACGCAGTATTTT. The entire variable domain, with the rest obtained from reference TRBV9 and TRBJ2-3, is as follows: DSGVTQTPKHLITATGQRVTLRCSPRSGDLSVYWYQQSLDQGLQFLIQYYNGEERAKGNILERFSAQQFPDLHSELNLSSLELGDSALYFCASSVGAGSTDTQYFGPGTRLTVL.

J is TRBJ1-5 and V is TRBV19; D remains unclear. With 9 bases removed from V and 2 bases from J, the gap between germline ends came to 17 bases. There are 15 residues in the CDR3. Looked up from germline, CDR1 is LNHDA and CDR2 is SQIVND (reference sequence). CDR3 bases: TGTGCCAGCCATAGGCGGGGAAAGGGCAATCAGCCCCAGCATTTT. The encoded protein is CASHRRGKGNQPQHF.

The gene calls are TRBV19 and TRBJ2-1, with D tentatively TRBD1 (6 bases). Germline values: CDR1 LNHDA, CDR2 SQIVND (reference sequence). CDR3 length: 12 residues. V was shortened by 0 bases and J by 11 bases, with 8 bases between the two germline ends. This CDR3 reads CASSIDGQKQFF. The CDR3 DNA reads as TGTGCCAGTAGTATAGACGGACAGAAGCAGTTCTTC.